Listed here are 24 T cell receptor beta chains from one sample, sequenced in a study of pediatric ulcerative colitis. During colonoscopy, one to two rectal pinch biopsies were collected. Clones were read by immunoSEQ multiplex PCR, and TCRdb kept only the in-frame ones, dropping some. This sample yields 16,000 or so clones, of which approximately 80% are seen a single time; under 9% belongs to the top ten. The specimen sequenced was gut tissue. The receptors were gathered from a boy under 18 who was a control in a study of pediatric ulcerative colitis.

V is TRBV7-8 and J is TRBJ2-2, with 10 positions matching TRBD2. V shed 6 bases, J shed 2 bases, and the junction held 9 bases outside the gene matches. Looked up from germline, CDR1 is SGHVS and CDR2 is FQNEAQ. The CDR3 runs 17 residues. The CDR3 bases are TGTGCCAGCAGAGGGCCAGCGGGGGGGCTCAACACCGGGGAGCTGTTTTTT. Translated, it gives CASRGPAGGLNTGELFF.

The chain uses TRBV14 and TRBJ2-7; 7 nucleotides agree with TRBD1. The CDR3 has 14 residues. V shed 3 bases and J 7 bases; nucleotides not matched to a gene: 9. CDR1 and CDR2 (germline): SGHDN, FVKESK. The CDR3 nucleotides read TGTGCCAGCAGCCATTTTCAGGGGGTCGTAGAGCAGTACTTC. Its protein is CASSHFQGVVEQYF.

The V call is TRBV5-1, the J call TRBJ2-5; a possible D gene is TRBD2 (5 bases). Trimming stripped 3 bases from V and 9 bases from J, with 18 bases between. CDR1 is SGHRS, CDR2 YFSETQ, per germline. This CDR3 spans 14 amino acids. In DNA form, the CDR3 reads TGCGCCAGCAGCTCCGATCCCGGGGTCTCGCCCCAGTACTTC. Encoded protein: CASSSDPGVSPQYF.

CDR3 in amino acids: CASSPNAEDTQYF. The DNA for the CDR3 is TGTGCCAGCAGCCCTAATGCGGAGGATACGCAGTATTTT. The chain has TRBV7-2 and TRBJ2-3, with D uncertain. This CDR3 region has 13 residues. Germline lookup yields CDR1 SGHTA and CDR2 FQGNSA. The V gene lost 5 bases and the J gene lost 6 bases, with 12 bases spanning the gap.

The V call is TRBV19, the J call TRBJ1-2, with unresolved D. V lost 3 bases to trimming and J lost 3 bases, with 8 bases between them. CDR1 and CDR2 from the germline V gene are LNHDA and SQIVND (reference sequence). The CDR3 sequence is 13 residues long. CDR3 amino acids: CASSIRTDYGYTF. In DNA, the CDR3 is TGTGCCAGTAGTATCAGGACGGACTATGGCTACACCTTC.

This clone showed up just once. The V call is TRBV5-6, the J call TRBJ2-7, with D tentatively TRBD1 (5 bases). There are 14 residues in the CDR3. V shed 0 bases and J shed 6 bases, with 13 bases lying between them. CDR1 is SGHDT and CDR2 is YYEEEE in the germline V gene. DNA for the CDR3: TGTGCCAGCAGCTTGGAGGTCCAGGGTAGCGAGCAGTACTTC. Translating gives CASSLEVQGSEQYF.

The chain recombines TRBV5-4 with TRBJ2-5, with D unclear. The CDR3 totals 16 residues. CDR1 and CDR2 (germline): SGHNT, YYREEE (reference sequence). V lost 2 bases and J lost 3, with 17 bases in between. The CDR3 is CASSFCALSWEETQYF. The CDR3 DNA follows: TGTGCCAGCAGCTTTTGCGCCCTCTCATGGGAAGAGACCCAGTACTTC. The variable domain in full, completed from reference TRBV5-4 and TRBJ2-5, reads ETGVTQSPTHLIKTRGQQVTLRCSSQSGHNTVSWYQQALGQGPQFIFQYYREEENGRGNFPPRFSGLQFPNYSSELNVNALELDDSALYLCASSFCALSWEETQYFGPGTRLLVL.

The chain recombines TRBV10-3 with TRBJ2-3; no definite D call. V lost 5 bases and J lost 3, with 3 bases in between. CDR3 length equals 11 residues. Germline values: CDR1 ENHRY, CDR2 SYGVKD. The DNA of the CDR3 is TGTGCCATCAGTTCAACAGATACGCAGTATTTT. Amino acid sequence: CAISSTDTQYF.

The chain is built from TRBV19 and TRBJ1-1; TRBD1 agrees at 10 bases. Per germline, CDR1 LNHDA and CDR2 SQIVND (reference sequence). V lost 4 bases to trimming and J lost 5 bases; unmatched junction nucleotides: 4. The CDR3 spans 14 residues. The CDR3, as DNA: TGTGCCAGTAGTAAAGGGACAGGGGCGACTGAAGCTTTCTTT. Its protein is CASSKGTGATEAFF.

The J gene is TRBJ2-2, the V gene TRBV11-2; 8 positions agree with TRBD1. In germline, CDR1 is SGHAT, CDR2 FQNNGV. The CDR3 covers 15 residues. Trimming took 4 bases from V and 6 from J; bases not matched to a gene: 7. CDR3 residues: CASSSGQGEAGELFF. CDR3 DNA sequence: TGTGCCAGCAGCTCCGGACAGGGTGAGGCCGGGGAGCTGTTTTTT.

CDR3 sequence: CASSLAGTPSNTQYF. Here the CDR3 DNA reads TGCGCCAGCAGCTTGGCCGGGACTCCTTCTAATACGCAGTATTTT. This chain links TRBV5-1 with TRBJ2-3, with D tentatively TRBD2 (6 bases). The CDR3 sequence is 15 residues long. In germline, CDR1 is SGHRS, CDR2 YFSETQ. V lost 0 bases to trimming and J lost 7 bases, with 15 bases between them.

This chain uses TRBV5-4 with TRBJ1-1; TRBD1 might be the D (5 bases). This CDR3 has 12 residues. Germline V lookup: CDR1 SGHNT, CDR2 YYREEE (reference sequence). The V end was cut by 4 bases, the J end by 6 bases, with 10 bases between. The CDR3, as DNA: TGTGCCAGCAGCCCCCGGGGGGCTGAAGCTTTCTTT. As protein: CASSPRGAEAFF. Based on the CDR3 plus reference TRBV5-4 and TRBJ1-1, the full variable domain is ETGVTQSPTHLIKTRGQQVTLRCSSQSGHNTVSWYQQALGQGPQFIFQYYREEENGRGNFPPRFSGLQFPNYSSELNVNALELDDSALYLCASSPRGAEAFFGQGTRLTVV.

This clone has just one count. This sequence joins TRBV25-1 and TRBJ2-7; 9 positions agree with TRBD1. CDR3 length: 16 amino acids. Trimming took 5 bases from V and 4 from J; bases not matched to a gene: 12. The V gene's germline CDR1 is MGHDK and CDR2 SYGVNS. CDR3 in DNA: TGTGCCAGCAGTCAAACTTCGGGACAGGGTCTTTACGAGCAGTACTTC. Its translation: CASSQTSGQGLYEQYF.

The chain links TRBV11-3 to TRBJ2-1, with TRBD1 matching over 7 bases. Germline-derived CDR1 and CDR2 are SGHNT and YENEEA. Germline trimming cut 5 bases from V and 6 bases from J; bases unmatched to any gene: 13. The CDR3 has 16 amino acids. Here the CDR3 reads CASSLEAGQDRNEQFF. The CDR3 bases are TGTGCCAGCAGCCTGGAGGCAGGACAGGACCGCAATGAGCAGTTCTTC.

V is TRBV29-1 and J is TRBJ2-1; unclear D gene. The germline gives CDR1 SQVTM, CDR2 ANQGSEA. V was pared by 2 bases and J by 8 bases, with 7 bases between. This CDR3 contains 11 residues. The CDR3 sequence: CSVESDYEQFF. The DNA of the CDR3 is TGCAGCGTTGAAAGTGACTATGAGCAGTTCTTC.

The chain joins TRBV25-1 to TRBJ1-1, with a weak D call TRBD1 (6 bases). V was pared by 6 bases and J by 0 bases, with 23 bases between. The CDR3 extends over 18 amino acids. Germline CDR1 is MGHDK and CDR2 is SYGVNS. For the CDR3, the DNA is TGTGCCAGCAGCCCCGCCGGCCGCCTGGGACAACTGAACACTGAAGCTTTCTTT. It encodes CASSPAGRLGQLNTEAFF.

Written as DNA, the CDR3 is TGTGCCAGCAGTTGGGGTCGCATTCAGTACTTC. This encodes CASSWGRIQYF. V usage is TRBV28 and J usage is TRBJ2-4; no reliable D call. This CDR3 comprises 11 residues. V lost 4 bases and J lost 9, with 7 bases in between. Germline V CDR1 and CDR2: MDHEN, SYDVKM. The full variable domain, its missing parts supplied by reference TRBV28 and TRBJ2-4, is DVKVTQSSRYLVKRTGEKVFLECVQDMDHENMFWYRQDPGLGLRLIYFSYDVKMKEKGDIPEGYSVSREKKERFSLILESASTNQTSMYLCASSWGRIQYFGAGTRLSVL.

V usage is TRBV18 and J usage is TRBJ1-1, with TRBD1 as a possible D gene (6 bases). The CDR3 consists of 13 residues. The germline V and J ends were trimmed by 8 bases and 1 base, with 11 bases remaining between them. Germline CDR1 KGHSH, CDR2 LQKENI. CDR3 in amino acids: CASRGGPNTEAFF. In DNA form, the CDR3 reads TGTGCCAGCCGCGGGGGGCCGAACACTGAAGCTTTCTTT.

The chain combines TRBV2 with TRBJ2-2; no definite D call. Germline V gene sequence: CDR1 SNHLY, CDR2 FYNNEI. The CDR3 runs to 15 residues. V lost 5 bases and J 4 bases, leaving 14 bases between the germline ends. DNA of the CDR3: TGTGCCAGCAGTCCCATCACAATCAGCACCGGGGAGCTGTTTTTT. Translating it yields CASSPITISTGELFF. Filled out from reference TRBV2 and TRBJ2-2, the complete variable domain reads EPEVTQTPSHQVTQMGQEVILRCVPISNHLYFYWYRQILGQKVEFLVSFYNNEISEKSEIFDDQFSVERPDGSNFTLKIRSTKLEDSAMYFCASSPITISTGELFFGEGSRLTVL.

The rearrangement joins TRBV7-9 to TRBJ2-7, with TRBD2 matching over 9 bases. V trimming: 5 bases; J trimming: 3 bases; junction bases outside the gene matches: 11. The CDR3 contains 16 residues. Per the germline V gene, CDR1 is SEHNR and CDR2 is FQNEAQ (reference sequence). This chain's CDR3 is CASSTSRGGRDYEQYF. The CDR3 DNA reads as TGTGCCAGCAGCACCTCAAGGGGCGGGAGGGACTACGAGCAGTACTTC.

V is TRBV7-9 and J is TRBJ1-2; 8 nucleotides agree with TRBD1. Germline CDR1 and CDR2: SEHNR and FQNEAQ (reference sequence). The trim removed 5 bases at V and 4 bases at J, leaving 9 bases unmatched. The CDR3 has 15 amino acids. The DNA for the CDR3 is TGTGCCAGCAGCCCAGTTCAGGGACAGGCCTATGGCTACACCTTC. It translates to CASSPVQGQAYGYTF.

The gene calls are TRBV7-9 and TRBJ2-3; no firm D call. The CDR3 is 13 residues long. Trimming stripped 0 bases from V and 0 bases from J, with 1 base between. Germline values: CDR1 SEHNR, CDR2 FQNEAQ (reference sequence). The DNA of the CDR3 is TGTGCCAGCAGCTTAGCCAGCACAGATACGCAGTATTTT. It codes for CASSLASTDTQYF.

The chain has TRBV30 and TRBJ1-5; D is uncertain. The CDR3 totals 14 residues. The ends were cut back, 2 bases at V and 7 bases at J, with 15 bases in the middle. The germline V gene has CDR1 GTSNPN and CDR2 SVGIG (reference sequence). The chain's CDR3 is CAWSPPGSGQPQHF. The CDR3 DNA reads as TGTGCCTGGAGTCCCCCGGGGAGTGGCCAGCCCCAGCATTTT.

The chain uses TRBV4-2 and TRBJ2-7, with TRBD2 as a possible D gene (6 bases). CDR3 size: 15 residues. Per the germline V gene, CDR1 is LGHNA and CDR2 is YNFKEQ. Deletions cut 0 bases from V and 5 bases from J, with 14 bases between. CDR3 in amino acids: CASSQDLSGVDEQYF. The CDR3 DNA sequence: TGTGCCAGCAGCCAAGATCTTTCGGGGGTGGACGAGCAGTACTTC.